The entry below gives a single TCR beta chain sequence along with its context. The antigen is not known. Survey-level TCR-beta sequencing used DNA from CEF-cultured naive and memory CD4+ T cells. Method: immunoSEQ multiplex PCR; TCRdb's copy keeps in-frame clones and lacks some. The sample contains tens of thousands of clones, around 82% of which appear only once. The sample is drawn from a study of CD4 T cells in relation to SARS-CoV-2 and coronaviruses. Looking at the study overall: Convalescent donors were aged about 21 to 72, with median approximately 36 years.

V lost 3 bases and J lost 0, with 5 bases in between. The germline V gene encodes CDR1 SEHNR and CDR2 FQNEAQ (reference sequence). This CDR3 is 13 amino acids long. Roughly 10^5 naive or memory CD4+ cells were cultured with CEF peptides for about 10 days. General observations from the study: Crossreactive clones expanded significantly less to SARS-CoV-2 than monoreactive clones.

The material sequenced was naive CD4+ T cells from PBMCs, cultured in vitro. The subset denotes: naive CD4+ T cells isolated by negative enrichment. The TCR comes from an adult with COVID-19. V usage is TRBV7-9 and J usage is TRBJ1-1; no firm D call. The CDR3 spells CASSFRLNTEAFF. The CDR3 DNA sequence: TGTGCCAGCAGCTTTCGGCTGAACACTGAAGCTTTCTTT.